Listed here are 30 T cell receptor beta chains from one sample, sequenced in a study of identical twins. Each CDR3 protein is one row after TCRdb ran MiXCR on the 5' RACE reads. The sample yields 350,000 to 400,000 distinct CDR3 sequences, 9% to 10% seen once. Sequenced: naive T cells sorted from blood. The receptor source for this set is a woman aged 45-59 years in good health.

The J gene is TRBJ2-7, the V gene TRBV21-1; the table's D call TRBD2 went unverified against the DNA. TRBV21-1 corresponds to a pseudogene. The CDR3 is 16 residues long. CDR3 nucleotides: TGTGCCAGCAGCGGGACGAGAACCAACGATGCCTACGAGCAGTACGTC. Amino acids: CASSGTRTNDAYEQYV.

This clonotype was seen repeatedly, ten times or more. This chain connects TRBV5-1 to TRBJ2-5, with D unclear. The CDR3 totals 14 residues. Germline CDR1 reads SGHRS; CDR2 reads YFSETQ. Deletions cut 3 bases from V and 1 base from J, with 10 bases between. CDR3 bases: TGCGCCAGCAGCTCCGGACGCCTCCAAGAGACCCAGTACTTC. It is translated as CASSSGRLQETQYF. Filled out from reference TRBV5-1 and TRBJ2-5, the complete variable domain reads KAGVTQTPRYLIKTRGQQVTLSCSPISGHRSVSWYQQTPGQGLQFLFEYFSETQRNKGNFPGRFSGRQFSNSRSEMNVSTLELGDSALYLCASSSGRLQETQYFGPGTRLLVL.

The chain employs TRBV7-9 and TRBJ2-3; possibly TRBD1 for D (6 bases). Germline CDR1 SEHNR, CDR2 FQNEAQ (reference sequence). V was trimmed by 4 bases and J by 0 bases, leaving 14 bases between them. The CDR3 has 16 amino acids. This CDR3 is CASSYSGTPSTDTQYF. The CDR3 region has the DNA TGTGCCAGCAGCTACTCCGGGACACCAAGCACAGATACGCAGTATTTT. The variable domain in full, completed from reference TRBV7-9 and TRBJ2-3, reads DTGVSQNPRHKITKRGQNVTFRCDPISEHNRLYWYRQTLGQGPEFLTYFQNEAQLEKSRLLSDRFSAERPKGSFSTLEIQRTEQGDSAMYLCASSYSGTPSTDTQYFGPGTRLTVL.

V is TRBV24-1 and J is TRBJ2-1; TRBD2 matches at 8 bases. V shed 0 bases, J shed 8 bases, and the junction held 14 bases outside the gene matches. Germline CDR1 and CDR2: KGHDR and SFDVKD. The CDR3 is 18 residues long. The CDR3 coding sequence is TGTGCCACCAGTGATTTGCTGGACCCCATCGGGAGGGTGGATGAGCAGTTCTTC. It yields the protein CATSDLLDPIGRVDEQFF.

This clonotype has just a few counts. The rearrangement joins TRBV7-6 to TRBJ2-1; no reliable D call. The V end lost 4 bases, the J end lost 7 bases, and 23 bases lay between the germline ends. This CDR3 contains 17 residues. Germline V gives CDR1 SGHVS, CDR2 FNYEAQ. Written as DNA, the CDR3 is TGTGCCAGCAGCTCCGGCCATGGAGTGGTCGGAGTGAATGAGCAGTTCTTC. Residues: CASSSGHGVVGVNEQFF.

This rearrangement joins TRBV7-9 to TRBJ2-1, with 8 bases identical to TRBD2. V gave up 5 bases and J gave up 6 bases; unmatched junction bases: 9. The CDR3 contains 15 residues. Germline V gene sequence: CDR1 SEHNR, CDR2 FQNEAQ (reference sequence). CDR3 sequence: CASSLRERELNEQFF. The CDR3 nucleotides read TGTGCCAGCAGCCTCCGGGAGCGGGAGCTCAATGAGCAGTTCTTC.

The genes are TRBV27 and TRBJ2-3; 13 positions match TRBD2. Germline V gene lookup returns CDR1 MNHEY and CDR2 SMNVEV (reference sequence). This CDR3 is built from 14 residues. J gave up 7 bases and V 10 bases, and 8 bases lay outside the gene matches. This CDR3 is CATTGLAGPNTQYF. CDR3 in DNA: TGTGCCACAACGGGACTAGCGGGACCAAATACGCAGTATTTT.

This clonotype was detected a few times. The chain carries TRBV11-2 and TRBJ2-1, with D hard to call. The CDR3 consists of 15 residues. V was shortened by 6 bases and J by 0 bases, with 12 bases between the two germline ends. Germline CDR1 reads SGHAT; CDR2 reads FQNNGV. CDR3 sequence (DNA): TGTGCCAGCAGAGATCGGTTAAGCTCCTACAATGAGCAGTTCTTC. Amino acid sequence: CASRDRLSSYNEQFF.

The chain employs TRBV12-3 or TRBV12-4 and TRBJ2-7; TRBD2 aligns across 9 bases. With V trimmed by 7 bases and J by 6 bases, 10 bases remained unmatched. The CDR3 length is 14 residues. CDR3 protein: CASILSGSSAEQYF. The CDR3 DNA is TGTGCCAGCATCCTTAGCGGGAGTTCTGCCGAGCAGTACTTC.

The rearrangement uses TRBV20-1 and TRBJ2-2; 10 nucleotides line up with TRBD2. The J segment lost 5 bases and the V segment lost 0 bases, leaving 6 bases of the junction unmatched. The CDR3 consists of 16 residues. Per germline, CDR1 DFQATT and CDR2 SNEGSKA (reference sequence). CDR3 sequence reads: CSARDQREGRTGELFF. CDR3 bases: TGCAGTGCTAGAGATCAGCGGGAGGGCCGTACCGGGGAGCTGTTTTTT.

The genes are TRBV29-1 and TRBJ2-1; tentative D call: TRBD2 (6 bases). Trimming stripped 6 bases from V and 5 bases from J, with 14 bases between. The V gene's germline CDR1 is SQVTM and CDR2 ANQGSEA. The CDR3 has 13 amino acids. CDR3 in amino acids: CSVSGSPHNEQFF. The CDR3 nucleotides are TGCAGCGTATCCGGGAGCCCCCACAATGAGCAGTTCTTC.

A few counts support this clonotype. The V gene is TRBV29-1, the J gene TRBJ2-7; 7 nucleotides agree with TRBD1. Per the germline V gene, CDR1 is SQVTM and CDR2 is ANQGSEA. Trimming took 7 bases from V and 6 from J; bases not matched to a gene: 15. The CDR3 has 14 amino acids. DNA for the CDR3: TGCAGCGAACGAAGTAATGACAGGGCGGGCGAGCAGTACTTC. Protein sequence: CSERSNDRAGEQYF.

The V gene is TRBV6-6, the J gene TRBJ2-2; 10 bases match TRBD2. Trimming took 7 bases from V and 3 from J; bases not matched to a gene: 5. The germline V gene has CDR1 MNHNY and CDR2 SVGAGI (reference sequence). This CDR3 has 15 residues. CDR3 protein: CASTLGLADTGELFF. For the CDR3, the DNA is TGTGCCAGCACTCTCGGACTAGCGGACACCGGGGAGCTGTTTTTT.

A remark on this clonotype: The junction differs from germline at one of its ends, possibly a read error. The V gene is TRBV10-3, the J gene TRBJ2-7; 8 bases are shared with TRBD2. The CDR3 consists of 19 residues. Per the germline V gene, CDR1 is ENHRY and CDR2 is SYGVKD. This CDR3 reads CDISESMGAGDLSSYEQYF. CDR3 DNA sequence: TGTGACATCAGTGAGTCGATGGGAGCGGGAGACCTGAGCTCCTACGAGCAGTACTTC.

The chain combines TRBV6-4 with TRBJ1-1, with 9 bases lining up with TRBD1. The ends lost 6 bases at V and 6 bases at J; junction bases unmatched: 11. The germline V gene has CDR1 MRHNA and CDR2 SNTAGT. The CDR3 consists of 15 residues. This CDR3 reads CASRDTRDRASEAFF. The CDR3 nucleotides read TGTGCCAGCAGGGACACCCGGGACAGGGCGTCTGAAGCTTTCTTT.

The chain recombines TRBV20-1 with TRBJ1-2; tentative D call: TRBD1 (6 bases). Trimming shortened V by 4 bases and J by 3 bases, and 9 bases separated the two germline ends. This CDR3 spans 12 amino acids. Germline V lookup: CDR1 DFQATT, CDR2 SNEGSKA (reference sequence). The CDR3 protein is CSAMTGYYGYTF. The CDR3 coding sequence is TGCAGTGCTATGACAGGTTACTATGGCTACACCTTC.

V usage is TRBV7-9 and J usage is TRBJ2-7, with D uncertain. V dropped 1 base and J dropped 1 base, with 11 bases sitting between them. This CDR3 is 15 amino acids long. CDR1 and CDR2 (germline): SEHNR, FQNEAQ (reference sequence). CDR3 protein: CASSLGPLKSYEQYV. CDR3 sequence (DNA): TGTGCCAGCAGCTTAGGGCCCCTGAAGTCCTACGAGCAGTACGTC.

The gene calls are TRBV20-1 and TRBJ2-5, with 7 positions matching TRBD2. CDR1 is DFQATT and CDR2 is SNEGSKA in the germline V gene (reference sequence). The junction had 10 bases not matched to a gene; V was cut back by 8 bases and J by 4 bases. The CDR3 spans 13 residues. The CDR3 here is CSTQKREGETQYF. CDR3 DNA: TGCAGTACGCAAAAGAGGGAGGGAGAGACCCAGTACTTC.

This clonotype was found a few times. The rearrangement uses TRBV6-1 and TRBJ2-2, with no clear D. This CDR3 spans 14 amino acids. Germline V CDR1 and CDR2: MNHNS, SASEGT. The V end was cut by 6 bases, the J end by 2 bases, with 10 bases between. This CDR3 reads CASRPSFNTGELFF. DNA for the CDR3: TGTGCCAGCAGACCGTCCTTTAACACCGGGGAGCTGTTTTTT.

The rearrangement joins TRBV30 to TRBJ2-7; TRBD2 aligns across 9 bases. The CDR3 spans 13 residues. From germline, CDR1 is GTSNPN and CDR2 SVGIG (reference sequence). V lost 3 bases, J lost 2 bases, and 2 bases stayed unmatched. This chain's CDR3 is CAWRLAGTYEQYF. The CDR3 region has the DNA TGTGCCTGGAGACTAGCGGGTACCTACGAGCAGTACTTC.

This clonotype was recorded at least ten times. The rearrangement links TRBV10-2 to TRBJ1-4; D might be TRBD1 (5 bases). Germline CDR1 reads WSHSY; CDR2 reads SAAADI. This CDR3 comprises 17 residues. V was clipped by 0 bases and J by 0 bases, with 11 bases between them. As DNA, the CDR3 is TGCGCCAGCAGTGAGTCCGGGGGATATGCAACTAATGAAAAACTGTTTTTT. The encoded protein is CASSESGGYATNEKLFF.

At least ten counts were recorded for this clonotype. V is TRBV5-1 and J is TRBJ2-3; D is unclear. The CDR3 contains 11 residues. Trimming shortened V by 1 base and J by 7 bases, and 4 bases separated the two germline ends. Germline CDR1 reads SGHRS; CDR2 reads YFSETQ. CDR3 loop: CASSLKNTQYF. The CDR3 nucleotides are TGCGCCAGCAGCTTGAAAAATACGCAGTATTTT.

The chain uses TRBV4-1 and TRBJ2-2; TRBD2 is a possible D gene (7 bases). Germline assignment: CDR1 MGHRA and CDR2 YSYEKL. The CDR3 runs 17 residues. Trimming cost V 0 bases and J 6 bases, with 17 bases left between them. This CDR3 reads CASSQDMGRGRAGELFF. Here the CDR3 DNA reads TGCGCCAGCAGCCAAGACATGGGTAGGGGGAGGGCCGGGGAGCTGTTTTTT.

This chain connects TRBV27 to TRBJ1-5; maybe TRBD1 (5 bases). The CDR3 length is 14 residues. The germline V gene has CDR1 MNHEY and CDR2 SMNVEV (reference sequence). Between the trimmed V and J ends, which lost 3 bases and 6 bases, there was a span of 12 bases. CDR3 in amino acids: CASSLGQGGQPQHF. The CDR3 bases are TGTGCCAGCAGTTTGGGGCAGGGCGGTCAGCCCCAGCATTTT.

This chain uses TRBV27 with TRBJ1-6, with TRBD1 as a possible D gene (5 bases). The CDR3 loop spans 13 amino acids. Per germline, CDR1 MNHEY and CDR2 SMNVEV (reference sequence). The V gene lost 3 bases and the J gene lost 7 bases, with 7 bases spanning the gap. CDR3 protein: CASSFRGNSPLHF. In nucleotides, the CDR3 is TGTGCCAGCAGTTTTAGGGGAAATTCACCCCTCCACTTT.

Ten or more counts support this clonotype. This sequence joins TRBV29-1 and TRBJ1-2, with no clear D. CDR3 length: 12 amino acids. V was pared by 4 bases and J by 4 bases, with 10 bases between. The V gene's germline CDR1 is SQVTM and CDR2 ANQGSEA. CDR3 sequence: CSVVGQFYGYTF. In DNA, the CDR3 is TGCAGCGTTGTTGGGCAGTTCTATGGCTACACCTTC.

This clonotype has more than one count but fewer than ten. J is TRBJ2-5 and V is TRBV11-3, with 8 nucleotides matching TRBD1. V was pared by 5 bases and J by 5 bases, with 7 bases of the junction left unmatched. The germline V gene has CDR1 SGHNT and CDR2 YENEEA. The CDR3 totals 14 residues. The DNA of the CDR3 is TGTGCCAGCAGCACTCGGACAGGGTCGGAGACCCAGTACTTC. Translated, it gives CASSTRTGSETQYF.

This clonotype was seen more than once but under ten times. The V and J genes are TRBV4-1 and TRBJ1-1; D remains ambiguous. The CDR3 loop spans 13 amino acids. V gave up 1 base and J gave up 5 bases, with 8 bases separating them. Germline CDR1 reads MGHRA; CDR2 reads YSYEKL. The CDR3 nucleotides are TGCGCCAGCAGCCAAGCCCGGAGGACTGAAGCTTTCTTT. This translates into CASSQARRTEAFF.

V and J are TRBV11-2 and TRBJ2-5, with D maybe TRBD2 (7 bases). There are 14 residues in the CDR3. Germline V CDR1 and CDR2: SGHAT, FQNNGV. Trimming cost V 4 bases and J 4 bases, with 13 bases left between them. The CDR3 region is CASSSRGGGETQYF. The CDR3 nucleotides are TGTGCCAGCAGCTCCCGGGGAGGGGGAGAGACCCAGTACTTC.

CDR3 in amino acids: CAWFRPGTSGRRFNEQFF. Here the CDR3 DNA reads TGTGCCTGGTTCCGCCCCGGGACTAGCGGGAGAAGATTCAATGAGCAGTTCTTC. The J gene is TRBJ2-1, the V gene TRBV30; TRBD2 agrees at 14 bases. V was pared by 5 bases and J by 6 bases, with 15 bases of the junction left unmatched. The germline CDR1 and CDR2 sequences are GTSNPN and SVGIG (reference sequence). The length of the CDR3 is 18 residues.